The present TCR beta chain was sequenced within a study of post-analysis software for immune sequencing data (dated by TCRdb to 2013 to 2016). Describing the broader study: Relapsing-remitting, secondary progressive and progressive-relapsing multiple sclerosis were recorded as disease courses, and subtype annotation was lacking for some patients. The patient repertoires were set against around ten previously published healthy control repertoires from donors whose ages ranged from roughly 6 to 27 years. A subset of samples was prepared in parallel using single-end sample barcoding, then pooled and co-amplified after Illumina adapter ligation.

The paper as a whole reports these results and caveats: Multiple sclerosis patients had significantly lower normalized Chao1 diversity than controls, a result that suggests substantial peripheral T-cell clonal expansion. The multiple sclerosis patient group was slightly younger than the control group. Roughly 5 TRBV segments, including TRBV5-6, TRBV5-1 and TRBV20-1, were significantly more frequent in patients than controls. Direct clustering with F measure revealed strong co-clustering of samples prepared in the same batch, which led to a batch-effect correction.

The receptor library was made with PCR. The instrument was an Illumina HiSeq 2500. To reduce PCR and sequencing biases, unique molecular identifiers were built into the TCR beta cDNA libraries. Some 500,000 cDNA molecules were obtained per 1 to 10 million input T cells, so each molecule approximated one T cell. The same protocol used for the earlier healthy control dataset was applied to prepare and sequence the patient libraries. Samples belonging to the same batch were prepared together, multiplexed and sequenced on a shared HiSeq lane. The original pipeline was this. MIGEC was used to process the raw barcoded reads, and molecular identifier groups with only a single read were discarded before consensus assembly and CDR3 extraction. VDJtools was used for post-analysis of the clonotype tables, and diversity was normalized by down-sampling every dataset to the size of the smallest sample. To correct batch-related cross-sample contamination, repertoire overlap clustering matched CDR3 amino acid sequences but not nucleotide sequences. TCRdb reworked the public reads: Q25 trimming with fastp, MiXCR clone assembly, productive beta chains retained. Each CDR3 protein gets just one entry, which takes the most common genes and DNA from the rows behind it. None of the V and J calls come from the authors' own analysis; TCRdb made them. This sample lists fewer than 850,000 distinct CDR3 sequences; 25% to 30% were detected once. 0.5% to 0.6% of the sample rests with the top ten.

TCR beta repertoires were profiled from peripheral blood of roughly 13 young patients with multiple sclerosis to demonstrate the VDJtools post-analysis software. Multiple sclerosis patients were children and adolescents aged roughly 6 to 16 years. The sample holds many counts of this clonotype. Its antigen is unknown. Per-nucleotide qualities are absent, and no much larger clonotype sits a single base away. Deletion took 1 base off V and 1 base off J, with a span of 8 bases between the germline ends. CDR1 and CDR2 (LGHDT, YNNKEL) derive from the germline V gene (reference sequence). The CDR3 spans 15 residues, from the cysteine through the phenylalanine. Kept here is only the CDR3 DNA, which spans 45 bases and is read in frame from base 1.

Recombination connected TRBV3-1 to TRBJ1-5; TRBD1 is perhaps the D gene, given 5 matching bases. This clonotype was obtained from a girl between 10 and 17 years old with multiple sclerosis. Sequenced: blood. This receptor carries the CDR3 CASSQGGGSNQPQHF. The base sequence is TGTGCCAGCAGCCAAGGTGGGGGGAGCAATCAGCCCCAGCATTTT.